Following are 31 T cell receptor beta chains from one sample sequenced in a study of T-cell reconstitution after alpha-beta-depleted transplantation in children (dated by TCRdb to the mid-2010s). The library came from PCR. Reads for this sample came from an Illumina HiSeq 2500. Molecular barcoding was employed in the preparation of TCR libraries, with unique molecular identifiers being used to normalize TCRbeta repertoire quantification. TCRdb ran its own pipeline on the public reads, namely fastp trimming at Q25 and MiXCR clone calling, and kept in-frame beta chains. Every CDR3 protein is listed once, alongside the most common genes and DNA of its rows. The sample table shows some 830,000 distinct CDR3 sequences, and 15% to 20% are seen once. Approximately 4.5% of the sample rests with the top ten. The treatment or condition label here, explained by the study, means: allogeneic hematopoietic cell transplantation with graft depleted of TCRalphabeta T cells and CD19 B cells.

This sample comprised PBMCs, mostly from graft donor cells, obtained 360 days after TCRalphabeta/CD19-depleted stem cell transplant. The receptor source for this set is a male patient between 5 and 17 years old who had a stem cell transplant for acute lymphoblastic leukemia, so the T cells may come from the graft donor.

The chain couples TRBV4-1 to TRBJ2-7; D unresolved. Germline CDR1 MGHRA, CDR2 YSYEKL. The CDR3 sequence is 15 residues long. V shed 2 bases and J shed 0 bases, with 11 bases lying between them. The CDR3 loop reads CASSQQTGVSYEQYF. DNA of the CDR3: TGCGCCAGCAGCCAACAGACTGGGGTCTCCTACGAGCAGTACTTC.

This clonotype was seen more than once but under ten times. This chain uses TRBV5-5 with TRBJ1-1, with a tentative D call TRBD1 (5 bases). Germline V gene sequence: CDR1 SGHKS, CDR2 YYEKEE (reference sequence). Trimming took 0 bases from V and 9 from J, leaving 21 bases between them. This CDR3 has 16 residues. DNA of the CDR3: TGTGCCAGCAGCTTGGCATGGAGCCAGGGCAGGTATCAAGCTTTCTTT. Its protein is CASSLAWSQGRYQAFF.

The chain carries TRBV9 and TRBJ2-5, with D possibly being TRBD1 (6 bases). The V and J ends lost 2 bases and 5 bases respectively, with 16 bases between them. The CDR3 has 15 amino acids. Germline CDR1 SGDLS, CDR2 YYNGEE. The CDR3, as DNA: TGTGCCAGCAGCGTGCCGGGACACGGACGGGAGACCCAGTACTTC. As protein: CASSVPGHGRETQYF.

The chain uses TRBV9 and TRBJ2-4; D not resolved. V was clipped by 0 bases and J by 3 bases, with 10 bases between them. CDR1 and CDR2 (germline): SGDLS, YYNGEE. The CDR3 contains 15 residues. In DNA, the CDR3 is TGTGCCAGCAGCGTAGCAAATTTCGGCAAAAACATTCAGTACTTC. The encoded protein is CASSVANFGKNIQYF.

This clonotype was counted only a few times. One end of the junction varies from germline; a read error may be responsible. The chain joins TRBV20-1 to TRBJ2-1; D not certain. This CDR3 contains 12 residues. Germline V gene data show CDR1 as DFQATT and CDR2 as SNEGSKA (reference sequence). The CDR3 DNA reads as TGCAGTGCTAGAGATACGGATTTCAATGCTCCCTTC. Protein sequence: CSARDTDFNAPF.

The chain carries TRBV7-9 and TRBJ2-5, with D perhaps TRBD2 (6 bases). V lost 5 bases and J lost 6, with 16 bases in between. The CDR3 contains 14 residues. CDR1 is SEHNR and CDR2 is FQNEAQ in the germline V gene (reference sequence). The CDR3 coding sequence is TGTGCCAGCAGCGGAGACGGGGGTCGCAAGACCCAGTACTTC. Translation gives CASSGDGGRKTQYF. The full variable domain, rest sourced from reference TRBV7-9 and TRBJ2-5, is DTGVSQNPRHKITKRGQNVTFRCDPISEHNRLYWYRQTLGQGPEFLTYFQNEAQLEKSRLLSDRFSAERPKGSFSTLEIQRTEQGDSAMYLCASSGDGGRKTQYFGPGTRLLVL.

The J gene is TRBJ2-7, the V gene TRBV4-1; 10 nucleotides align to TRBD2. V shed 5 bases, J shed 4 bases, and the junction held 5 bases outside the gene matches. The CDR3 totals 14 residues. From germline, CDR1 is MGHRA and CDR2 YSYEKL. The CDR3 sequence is CASSEAGGGYEQYF. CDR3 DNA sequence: TGCGCCAGCAGCGAAGCGGGAGGGGGGTACGAGCAGTACTTC.

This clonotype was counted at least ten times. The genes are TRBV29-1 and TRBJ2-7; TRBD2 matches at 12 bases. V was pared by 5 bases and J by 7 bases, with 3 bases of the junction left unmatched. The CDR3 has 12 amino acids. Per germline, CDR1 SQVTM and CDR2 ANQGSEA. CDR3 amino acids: CSVSGLAGEQYF. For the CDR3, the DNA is TGCAGCGTTTCTGGACTAGCGGGGGAGCAGTACTTC.

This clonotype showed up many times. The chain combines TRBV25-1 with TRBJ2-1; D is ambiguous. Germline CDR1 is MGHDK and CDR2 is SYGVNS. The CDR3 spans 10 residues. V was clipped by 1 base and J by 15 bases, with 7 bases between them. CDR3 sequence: CASSEFWSFF. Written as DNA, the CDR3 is TGTGCCAGCAGTGAATTTTGGTCGTTCTTC. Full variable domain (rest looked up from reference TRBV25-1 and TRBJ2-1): EADIYQTPRYLVIGTGKKITLECSQTMGHDKMYWYQQDPGMELHLIHYSYGVNSTEKGDLSSESTVSRIRTEHFPLTLESARPSHTSQYLCASSEFWSFFGPGTRLTVL.

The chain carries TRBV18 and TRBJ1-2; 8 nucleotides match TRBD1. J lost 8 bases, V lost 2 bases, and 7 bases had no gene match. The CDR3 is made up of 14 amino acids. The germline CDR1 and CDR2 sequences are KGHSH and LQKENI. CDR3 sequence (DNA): TGTGCCAGCTCACCAGCCAGGGGGCTGGTGGGCTACACCTTC. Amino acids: CASSPARGLVGYTF.

In nucleotides, the CDR3 is TGTGCCAGCAGGACTCCCCAAGGGGTGGGCACTGAAGCTTTCTTT. Translating it yields CASRTPQGVGTEAFF. This chain connects TRBV2 to TRBJ1-1; D is perhaps TRBD1 (5 bases). Germline V gene lookup returns CDR1 SNHLY and CDR2 FYNNEI. The CDR3 loop spans 15 amino acids. The V and J ends lost 6 bases and 4 bases respectively, with 18 bases between them.

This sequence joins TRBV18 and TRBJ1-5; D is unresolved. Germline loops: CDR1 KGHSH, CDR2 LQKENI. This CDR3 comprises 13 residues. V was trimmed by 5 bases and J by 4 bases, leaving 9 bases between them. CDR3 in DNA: TGTGCCAGCTCAACGGGCGAAAATCAGCCCCAGCATTTT. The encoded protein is CASSTGENQPQHF.

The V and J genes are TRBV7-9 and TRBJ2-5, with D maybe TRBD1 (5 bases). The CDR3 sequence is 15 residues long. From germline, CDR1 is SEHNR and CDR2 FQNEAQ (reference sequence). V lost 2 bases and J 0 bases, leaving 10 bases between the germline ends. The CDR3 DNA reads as TGTGCCAGCAGCTTATGGTTACAGGACCAAGAGACCCAGTACTTC. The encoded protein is CASSLWLQDQETQYF.

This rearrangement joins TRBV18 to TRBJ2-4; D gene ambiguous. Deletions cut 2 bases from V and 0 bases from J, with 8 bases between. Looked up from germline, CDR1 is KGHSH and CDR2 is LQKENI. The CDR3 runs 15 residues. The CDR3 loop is CASSPGRIAKNIQYF. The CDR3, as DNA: TGTGCCAGCTCACCAGGCAGGATAGCCAAAAACATTCAGTACTTC.

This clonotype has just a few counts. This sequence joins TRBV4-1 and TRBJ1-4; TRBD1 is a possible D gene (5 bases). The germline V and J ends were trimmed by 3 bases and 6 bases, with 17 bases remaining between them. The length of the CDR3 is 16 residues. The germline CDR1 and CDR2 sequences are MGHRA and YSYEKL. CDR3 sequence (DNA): TGCGCCAGCAGCCAGACGGGACCGGCCGGGTATGAAAAACTGTTTTTT. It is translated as CASSQTGPAGYEKLFF.

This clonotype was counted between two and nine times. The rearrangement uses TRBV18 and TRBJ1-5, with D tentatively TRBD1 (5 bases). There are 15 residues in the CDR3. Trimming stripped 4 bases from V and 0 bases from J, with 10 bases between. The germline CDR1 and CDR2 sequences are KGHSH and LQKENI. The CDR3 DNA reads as TGTGCCAGCTCACGTCAGGGTTATAGCAATCAGCCCCAGCATTTT. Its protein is CASSRQGYSNQPQHF. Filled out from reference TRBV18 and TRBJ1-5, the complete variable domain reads NAGVMQNPRHLVRRRGQEARLRCSPMKGHSHVYWYRQLPEEGLKFMVYLQKENIIDESGMPKERFSAEFPKEGPSILRIQQVVRGDSAAYFCASSRQGYSNQPQHFGDGTRLSIL.

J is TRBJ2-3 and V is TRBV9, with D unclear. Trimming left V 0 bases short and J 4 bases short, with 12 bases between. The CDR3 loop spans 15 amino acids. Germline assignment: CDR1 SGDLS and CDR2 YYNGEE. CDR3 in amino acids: CASSVALRGPDTQYF. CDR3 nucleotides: TGTGCCAGCAGCGTAGCATTGAGAGGCCCAGATACGCAGTATTTT. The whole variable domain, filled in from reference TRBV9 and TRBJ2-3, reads DSGVTQTPKHLITATGQRVTLRCSPRSGDLSVYWYQQSLDQGLQFLIQYYNGEERAKGNILERFSAQQFPDLHSELNLSSLELGDSALYFCASSVALRGPDTQYFGPGTRLTVL.

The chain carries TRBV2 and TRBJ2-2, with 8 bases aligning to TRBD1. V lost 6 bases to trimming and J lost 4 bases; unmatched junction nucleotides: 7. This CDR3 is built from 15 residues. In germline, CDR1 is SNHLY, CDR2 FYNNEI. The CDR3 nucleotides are TGTGCCAGCAGCTCACAGGGGGTGTTCACCGGGGAGCTGTTTTTT. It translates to CASSSQGVFTGELFF.

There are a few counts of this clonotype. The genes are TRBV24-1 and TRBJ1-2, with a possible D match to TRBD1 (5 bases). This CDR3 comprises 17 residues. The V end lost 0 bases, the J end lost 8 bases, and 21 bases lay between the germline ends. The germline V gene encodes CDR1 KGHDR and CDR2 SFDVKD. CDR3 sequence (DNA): TGTGCCACCAGTGATTTGCATAGCCCTGGGACTTTGGGCGGCTACACCTTC. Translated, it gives CATSDLHSPGTLGGYTF.

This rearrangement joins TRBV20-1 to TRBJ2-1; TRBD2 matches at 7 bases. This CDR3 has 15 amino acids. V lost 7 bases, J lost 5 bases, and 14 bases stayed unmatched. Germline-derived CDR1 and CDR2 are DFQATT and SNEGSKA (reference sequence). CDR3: CSVRGDGTTNNEQFF. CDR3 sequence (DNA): TGCAGTGTAAGAGGGGACGGGACTACAAACAATGAGCAGTTCTTC.

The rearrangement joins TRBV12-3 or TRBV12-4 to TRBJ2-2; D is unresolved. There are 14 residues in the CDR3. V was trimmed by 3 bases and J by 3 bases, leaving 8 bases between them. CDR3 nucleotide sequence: TGTGCCAGCAGTTTTGACCGGTACACCGGGGAGCTGTTTTTT. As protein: CASSFDRYTGELFF.

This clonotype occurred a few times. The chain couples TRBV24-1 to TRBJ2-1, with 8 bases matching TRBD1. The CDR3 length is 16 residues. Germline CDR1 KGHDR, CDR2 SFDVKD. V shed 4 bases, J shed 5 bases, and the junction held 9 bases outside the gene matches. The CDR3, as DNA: TGTGCCACCAGTGAAGAGGCGACAGGGGTGAACAATGAGCAGTTCTTC. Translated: CATSEEATGVNNEQFF.

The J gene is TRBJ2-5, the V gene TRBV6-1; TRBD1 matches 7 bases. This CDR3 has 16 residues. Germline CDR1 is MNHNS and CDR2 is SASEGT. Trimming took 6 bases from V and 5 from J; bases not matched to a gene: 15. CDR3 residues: CASRNRGSAFEETQYF. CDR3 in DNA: TGTGCCAGCAGAAACAGGGGAAGCGCCTTTGAGGAGACCCAGTACTTC.

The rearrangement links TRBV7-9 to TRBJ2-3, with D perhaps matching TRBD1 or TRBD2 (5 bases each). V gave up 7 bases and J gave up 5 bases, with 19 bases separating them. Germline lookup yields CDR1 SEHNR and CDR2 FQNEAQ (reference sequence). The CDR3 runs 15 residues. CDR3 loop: CASIPRGTQKDTQYF. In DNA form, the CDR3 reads TGTGCCAGCATCCCCCGAGGGACCCAGAAAGATACGCAGTATTTT.

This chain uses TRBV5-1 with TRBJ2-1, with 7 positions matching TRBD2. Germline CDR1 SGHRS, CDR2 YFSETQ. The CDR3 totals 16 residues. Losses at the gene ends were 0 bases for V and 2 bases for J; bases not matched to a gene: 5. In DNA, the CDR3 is TGCGCCAGCAGCTTGGTCCGGGGGGACGCCTACAATGAGCAGTTCTTC. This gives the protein CASSLVRGDAYNEQFF.

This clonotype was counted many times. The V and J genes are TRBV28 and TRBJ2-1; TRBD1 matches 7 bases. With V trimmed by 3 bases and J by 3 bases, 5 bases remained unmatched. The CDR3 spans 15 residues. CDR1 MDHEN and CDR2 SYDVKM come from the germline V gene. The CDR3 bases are TGTGCCAGCAGTTTTCGGGACAGACTCTACAATGAGCAGTTCTTC. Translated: CASSFRDRLYNEQFF.

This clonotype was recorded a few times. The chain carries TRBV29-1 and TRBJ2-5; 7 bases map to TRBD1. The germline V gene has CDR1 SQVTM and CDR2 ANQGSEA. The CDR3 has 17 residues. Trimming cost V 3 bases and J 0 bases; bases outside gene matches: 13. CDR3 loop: CSVDRWDPGQYQETQYF. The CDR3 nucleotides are TGCAGCGTTGACCGGTGGGACCCGGGACAGTACCAAGAGACCCAGTACTTC. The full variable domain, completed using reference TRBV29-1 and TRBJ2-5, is SAVISQKPSRDICQRGTSLTIQCQVDSQVTMMFWYRQQPGQSLTLIATANQGSEATYESGFVIDKFPISRPNLTFSTLTVSNMSPEDSSIYLCSVDRWDPGQYQETQYFGPGTRLLVL.

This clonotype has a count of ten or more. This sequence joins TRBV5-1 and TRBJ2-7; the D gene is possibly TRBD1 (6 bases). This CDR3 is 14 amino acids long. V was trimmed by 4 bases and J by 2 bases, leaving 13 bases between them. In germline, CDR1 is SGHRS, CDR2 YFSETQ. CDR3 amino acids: CASSHRQATYEQYF. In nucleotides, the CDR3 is TGCGCCAGCAGCCACCGACAGGCTACCTACGAGCAGTACTTC.

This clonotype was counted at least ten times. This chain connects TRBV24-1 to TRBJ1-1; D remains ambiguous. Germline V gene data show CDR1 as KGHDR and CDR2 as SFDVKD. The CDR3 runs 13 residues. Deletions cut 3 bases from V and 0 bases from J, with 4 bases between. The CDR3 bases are TGTGCCACCAGTGATGGGCTGAACACTGAAGCTTTCTTT. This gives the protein CATSDGLNTEAFF.

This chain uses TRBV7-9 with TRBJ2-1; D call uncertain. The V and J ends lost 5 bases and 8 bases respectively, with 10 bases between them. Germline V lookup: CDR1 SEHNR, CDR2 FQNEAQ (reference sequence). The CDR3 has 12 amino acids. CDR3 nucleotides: TGTGCCAGCAGCCGGGCAGCGCATGAGCAGTTCTTC. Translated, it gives CASSRAAHEQFF.

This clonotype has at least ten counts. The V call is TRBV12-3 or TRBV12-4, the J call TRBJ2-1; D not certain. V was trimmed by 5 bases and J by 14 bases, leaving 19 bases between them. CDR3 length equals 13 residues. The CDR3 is CASSTGRPHQEFF. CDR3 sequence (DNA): TGTGCCAGCAGTACGGGCCGCCCCCACCAGGAGTTCTTC.